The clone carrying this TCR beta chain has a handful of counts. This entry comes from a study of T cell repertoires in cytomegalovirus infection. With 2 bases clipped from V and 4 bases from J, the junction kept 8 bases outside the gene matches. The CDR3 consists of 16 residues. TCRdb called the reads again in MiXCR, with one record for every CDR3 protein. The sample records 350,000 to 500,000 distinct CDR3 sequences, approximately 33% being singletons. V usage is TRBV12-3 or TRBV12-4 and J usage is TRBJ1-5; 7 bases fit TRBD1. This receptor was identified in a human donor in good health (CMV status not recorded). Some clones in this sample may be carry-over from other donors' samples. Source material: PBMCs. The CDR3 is CASSLRGGQNNQPQHF. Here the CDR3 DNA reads TGTGCCAGCAGTTTAAGGGGGGGACAGAATAATCAGCCCCAGCATTTT.